The 3 T cell receptor beta chains listed next were all sequenced from one sample in a study of radiation and T cells in renal cell carcinoma. As to time point: baseline pretreatment blood. The treatment is: 15 Gy SBRT to primary tumor, nephrectomy 4 weeks later. Only in-frame clones appear in the TCRdb table, and some are missing; sequencing was by immunoSEQ multiplex PCR. This repertoire shows more than 75,000 clones, 82% found once; its top ten account for roughly 6.8%. The sample here was blood, taken from a patient whose treatment included radiotherapy and nephrectomy. Receptors were obtained from a man in his 60s with renal cell carcinoma.

V and J are TRBV25-1 and TRBJ2-3, with D perhaps matching TRBD1 (6 bases). With 5 bases removed from V and 3 bases from J, the gap between germline ends came to 9 bases. The CDR3 runs to 13 residues. The V gene's germline CDR1 is MGHDK and CDR2 SYGVNS. The CDR3, as DNA: TGTGCCAGCAGTCAACAGGGAACAGATACGCAGTATTTT. This gives the protein CASSQQGTDTQYF. The variable domain in full, completed from reference TRBV25-1 and TRBJ2-3, reads EADIYQTPRYLVIGTGKKITLECSQTMGHDKMYWYQQDPGMELHLIHYSYGVNSTEKGDLSSESTVSRIRTEHFPLTLESARPSHTSQYLCASSQQGTDTQYFGPGTRLTVL.

Worth noting for this clone: This may be a read error, as it is one base from a much larger clone. The rearrangement uses TRBV20-1 and TRBJ2-5, with D hard to call. Trimming removed 3 bases at V and 0 bases at J, with 2 bases between. Per the germline V gene, CDR1 is DFQATT and CDR2 is SNEGSKA (reference sequence). The length of the CDR3 is 11 residues. CDR3 bases: TGCAGTGCTAGCCACCAAGAGACCCAGTACTTC. Its protein is CSASHQETQYF.

This clone was observed a few times. The chain recombines TRBV6-6 with TRBJ2-3, with 9 positions matching TRBD2. Germline V gene data show CDR1 as MNHNY and CDR2 as SVGAGI (reference sequence). This CDR3 spans 15 amino acids. V lost 5 bases, J lost 2 bases, and 5 bases stayed unmatched. In nucleotides, the CDR3 is TGTGCCAGCAGTAGGAGCGGGAGGCTCACAGATACGCAGTATTTT. This sequence encodes CASSRSGRLTDTQYF.